These 27 T cell receptor beta chains share one sample of origin, sequenced in a study of blood T cell repertoires in COVID-19. Method: immunoSEQ multiplex PCR; TCRdb's copy keeps in-frame clones and lacks some. The table shows 240,000 or so clones, with around 83% occurring only once. The sequencing sample was made of peripheral blood. These receptors were taken from a woman aged 18-29 years with acute or convalescent COVID-19.

This rearrangement joins TRBV6-5 to TRBJ1-6; the match to TRBD1 covers 7 bases. J was trimmed by 5 bases and V by 6 bases; bases with no gene match: 7. The germline gives CDR1 MNHEY, CDR2 SVGAGI. The length of the CDR3 is 15 residues. The CDR3 DNA follows: TGTGCCAGCAGCCCGAGACAGGGTAATAATTCACCCCTCCACTTT. Protein sequence: CASSPRQGNNSPLHF.

The genes are TRBV19 and TRBJ2-1; D is unclear. Deletions cut 3 bases from V and 7 bases from J, with 13 bases between. Germline CDR1 and CDR2: LNHDA and SQIVND (reference sequence). The CDR3 has 14 residues. CDR3 nucleotides: TGTGCCAGTAGTATCGCGGTGGCGCGGAATGAGCAGTTCTTC. Its translation: CASSIAVARNEQFF.

This clone has only a few counts. The chain joins TRBV7-3 to TRBJ2-5; 9 bases align to TRBD2. CDR3 length: 16 amino acids. V lost 5 bases and J lost 2; bases outside the gene matches: 9. Per the germline V gene, CDR1 is SGHTA and CDR2 is FQGTGA. The chain's CDR3 is CASSLSTLAGQETQYF. The CDR3 nucleotides read TGTGCCAGCAGCCTAAGCACCCTAGCGGGGCAAGAGACCCAGTACTTC. The whole variable domain, remainder taken from reference TRBV7-3 and TRBJ2-5, is GAGVSQTPSNKVTEKGKYVELRCDPISGHTALYWYRQSLGQGPEFLIYFQGTGAADDSGLPNDRFFAVRPEGSVSTLKIQRTERGDSAVYLCASSLSTLAGQETQYFGPGTRLLVL.

The gene calls are TRBV6-6 and TRBJ2-7; D may be TRBD2 (6 bases). This CDR3 comprises 12 residues. The V gene's germline CDR1 is MNHNY and CDR2 SVGAGI (reference sequence). Trimming shortened V by 6 bases and J by 4 bases, and 10 bases separated the two germline ends. CDR3 sequence reads: CASSLGTYEQYF. The CDR3 nucleotides are TGTGCCAGCAGCTTAGGGACTTACGAGCAGTACTTC.

V usage is TRBV5-1 and J usage is TRBJ1-1; 7 bases are a match to TRBD1. Looked up from germline, CDR1 is SGHRS and CDR2 is YFSETQ. The CDR3 loop spans 14 amino acids. The trim removed 6 bases at V and 3 bases at J, leaving 8 bases unmatched. The chain's CDR3 is CASTGPGQHTEAFF. CDR3 bases: TGCGCCAGCACGGGACCGGGACAGCACACTGAAGCTTTCTTT.

The chain links TRBV2 to TRBJ1-1; 8 nucleotides match TRBD1. V shed 2 bases and J 8 bases; nucleotides not matched to a gene: 1. Germline V CDR1 and CDR2: SNHLY, FYNNEI. The CDR3 is made up of 12 amino acids. This CDR3 is CASSEQGAEAFF. DNA of the CDR3: TGTGCCAGCAGTGAACAGGGGGCCGAAGCTTTCTTT. The entire variable domain, with the rest obtained from reference TRBV2 and TRBJ1-1, is as follows: EPEVTQTPSHQVTQMGQEVILRCVPISNHLYFYWYRQILGQKVEFLVSFYNNEISEKSEIFDDQFSVERPDGSNFTLKIRSTKLEDSAMYFCASSEQGAEAFFGQGTRLTVV.

The chain uses TRBV12-3 or TRBV12-4 and TRBJ1-4, with a weak D call TRBD1 (6 bases). The CDR3 length is 12 residues. V gave up 3 bases and J gave up 11 bases, with 10 bases separating them. The DNA for the CDR3 is TGTGCCAGCAGTTTTGGCGGGGGCAAACTGTTTTTT. It encodes CASSFGGGKLFF.

The chain has TRBV28 and TRBJ1-4; D is undetermined. CDR1 is MDHEN, CDR2 SYDVKM, per germline. Trimming took off 1 base at V and 4 bases at J, with 13 bases between the two ends. This CDR3 spans 16 amino acids. For the CDR3, the DNA is TGTGCCAGCAGTTTATATACCGGAAACTATAATGAAAAACTGTTTTTT. As protein: CASSLYTGNYNEKLFF.

This chain links TRBV12-3 or TRBV12-4 with TRBJ1-2; weak D call: TRBD1 (5 bases). The CDR3 spans 13 residues. Trimming cost V 4 bases and J 2 bases, with 8 bases left between them. CDR3 sequence (DNA): TGTGCCAGCAGTTCGGACACCAACTATGGCTACACCTTC. It is translated as CASSSDTNYGYTF.

J is TRBJ1-1 and V is TRBV29-1, with a tentative D call TRBD1 (6 bases). Trimming pared 6 bases from V and 0 bases from J, leaving 11 bases between. Germline CDR1 reads SQVTM; CDR2 reads ANQGSEA. There are 13 residues in the CDR3. CDR3 protein: CSVQGFMNTEAFF. The CDR3 DNA follows: TGCAGCGTACAGGGATTCATGAACACTGAAGCTTTCTTT.

DNA of the CDR3: TGTGCCAGCAGCCGGGGACAATTCTACGAGCAGTACTTC. Amino acids: CASSRGQFYEQYF. This sequence joins TRBV14 and TRBJ2-7, with D possibly TRBD1 on 6 matching bases. The CDR3 totals 13 residues. V was clipped by 4 bases and J by 3 bases, with 10 bases between them. CDR1 SGHDN and CDR2 FVKESK come from the germline V gene.

The rearrangement links TRBV19 to TRBJ2-2, with a tentative D call TRBD1 (6 bases). This CDR3 region has 15 residues. Trimming stripped 5 bases from V and 0 bases from J, with 10 bases between. Looked up from germline, CDR1 is LNHDA and CDR2 is SQIVND (reference sequence). The CDR3 DNA reads TGTGCCAGTAGTCCCAACAGGGCGAACACCGGGGAGCTGTTTTTT. Translated, it gives CASSPNRANTGELFF.

The chain carries TRBV28 and TRBJ2-1, with TRBD2 matching 8 bases. From germline, CDR1 is MDHEN and CDR2 SYDVKM. The CDR3 totals 15 residues. With V trimmed by 7 bases and J by 7 bases, 12 bases remained unmatched. The CDR3 is CASNRVREGLNEQFF. As DNA, the CDR3 is TGTGCCAGCAATCGGGTACGGGAGGGCCTGAATGAGCAGTTCTTC.

This clone has just one count. The chain joins TRBV6-2 or TRBV6-3 to TRBJ1-6, with D unresolved. CDR1 is MNHEY and CDR2 is SVGEGT in the germline V gene. This CDR3 is 13 amino acids long. Between the trimmed V and J ends, which lost 2 bases and 12 bases, there was a span of 11 bases. CDR3 loop: CASSYVGEEPLHF. The CDR3 bases are TGTGCCAGCAGTTACGTCGGGGAGGAACCCCTCCACTTT.

This chain joins TRBV7-2 and TRBJ2-1; no definite D call. V was shortened by 1 base and J by 7 bases, with 8 bases between the two germline ends. CDR1 SGHTA and CDR2 FQGNSA come from the germline V gene. CDR3 size: 13 residues. The CDR3 loop is CASSLDGVNEQFF. CDR3 in DNA: TGTGCCAGCAGCTTAGACGGTGTTAATGAGCAGTTCTTC. Full variable domain (outside the CDR3, taken from reference TRBV7-2 and TRBJ2-1): GAGVSQSPSNKVTEKGKDVELRCDPISGHTALYWYRQSLGQGLEFLIYFQGNSAPDKSGLPSDRFSAERTGGSVSTLTIQRTQQEDSAVYLCASSLDGVNEQFFGPGTRLTVL.

The chain joins TRBV4-3 to TRBJ2-7; TRBD1 agrees at 8 bases. The CDR3 spans 15 residues. The V gene's germline CDR1 is LGHNA and CDR2 YSLEER. After removal of 4 bases from V and 3 bases from J, the junction contained 8 bases not matched to a gene. The DNA of the CDR3 is TGCGCCAGCAGCCGGCAGACAGGGGTAGACTACGAGCAGTACTTC. Translation gives CASSRQTGVDYEQYF.

This clone showed up just once. The chain couples TRBV10-2 to TRBJ1-1; no clear D gene. Trimming left V 3 bases short and J 8 bases short, with 7 bases between. Germline loops: CDR1 WSHSY, CDR2 SAAADI. The CDR3 runs 11 residues. The CDR3 DNA reads TGCGCCAGCAGTGATGGGGAGGAAGCTTTCTTT. It encodes CASSDGEEAFF.

This clone turned up a few times. CDR3 DNA: TGTGCCAGCAGCCGGCCCGGGACACCAGACACTGAAGCTTTCTTT. Its translation is CASSRPGTPDTEAFF. The genes are TRBV7-8 and TRBJ1-1; possibly TRBD1 for D (6 bases). V was clipped by 5 bases and J by 3 bases, with 16 bases between them. The CDR3 loop spans 15 amino acids. Germline CDR1 is SGHVS and CDR2 is FQNEAQ.

This chain joins TRBV30 and TRBJ1-2; tentative D call: TRBD1 (6 bases). The germline V and J ends were trimmed by 5 bases and 0 bases, with 13 bases remaining between them. This CDR3 region has 14 residues. The V gene's germline CDR1 is GTSNPN and CDR2 SVGIG (reference sequence). CDR3 residues: CAWEQGLANYGYTF. In DNA, the CDR3 is TGTGCCTGGGAACAGGGTTTAGCTAACTATGGCTACACCTTC. Supplemented by reference TRBV30 and TRBJ1-2, the full variable domain reads SQTIHQWPATLVQPVGSPLSLECTVEGTSNPNLYWYRQAAGRGLQLLFYSVGIGQISSEVPQNLSASRPQDRQFILSSKKLLLSDSGFYLCAWEQGLANYGYTFGSGTRLTVV.

The CDR3 here is CASSLRQGETGELFF. The CDR3 coding sequence is TGCGCCAGCAGCTTACGTCAGGGGGAAACGGGGGAGCTGTTTTTT. The V call is TRBV5-1, the J call TRBJ2-2; 7 positions agree with TRBD1. This CDR3 comprises 15 residues. Per the germline V gene, CDR1 is SGHRS and CDR2 is YFSETQ. V shed 2 bases and J 8 bases; nucleotides not matched to a gene: 9. The full variable domain, with the rest looked up from reference TRBV5-1 and TRBJ2-2, is KAGVTQTPRYLIKTRGQQVTLSCSPISGHRSVSWYQQTPGQGLQFLFEYFSETQRNKGNFPGRFSGRQFSNSRSEMNVSTLELGDSALYLCASSLRQGETGELFFGEGSRLTVL.

The rearrangement links TRBV7-3 to TRBJ2-7; D might be TRBD2 (5 bases). The CDR3 has 15 amino acids. Germline V gene sequence: CDR1 SGHTA, CDR2 FQGTGA. V lost 0 bases and J lost 0, with 9 bases in between. The CDR3 DNA reads TGTGCCAGCAGCTTAACGGCGGGCCTCTCCTACGAGCAGTACTTC. It is translated as CASSLTAGLSYEQYF.

A single count supports this clone. The genes are TRBV11-3 and TRBJ2-1; D ambiguous. Trimming took 5 bases from V and 5 from J, leaving 4 bases between them. Germline V gene sequence: CDR1 SGHNT, CDR2 YENEEA. This CDR3 comprises 11 residues. CDR3 DNA: TGTGCCAGCAGCCGTAACAATGAGCAGTTCTTC. Protein: CASSRNNEQFF. The full variable domain, with the rest looked up from reference TRBV11-3 and TRBJ2-1, is EAGVVQSPRYKIIEKKQPVAFWCNPISGHNTLYWYLQNLGQGPELLIRYENEEAVDDSQLPKDRFSAERLKGVDSTLKIQPAELGDSAVYLCASSRNNEQFFGPGTRLTVL.

The J gene is TRBJ2-3, the V gene TRBV7-9; a possible D gene is TRBD1 (7 bases). The CDR3 sequence is 16 residues long. The V end lost 5 bases, the J end lost 3 bases, and 18 bases lay between the germline ends. Germline V lookup: CDR1 SEHNR, CDR2 FQNEAQ (reference sequence). The CDR3 is CASSRDGGGWTDTQYF. CDR3 bases: TGTGCCAGCAGCCGTGACGGAGGGGGCTGGACAGATACGCAGTATTTT.

The V gene is TRBV6-5, the J gene TRBJ1-3; 10 bases are a match to TRBD1. Germline CDR1 reads MNHEY; CDR2 reads SVGAGI. There are 16 residues in the CDR3. With V trimmed by 4 bases and J by 2 bases, 5 bases remained unmatched. The CDR3 DNA reads as TGTGCCAGCAGTTTCGATGGGACAGGGGCTGGAAACACCATATATTTT. This sequence encodes CASSFDGTGAGNTIYF.

This clone was recorded once. The V gene is TRBV27, the J gene TRBJ2-1, with TRBD1 as a possible D gene (6 bases). The CDR3 is 15 amino acids. Germline CDR1 and CDR2: MNHEY and SMNVEV (reference sequence). The V and J ends lost 4 bases and 4 bases respectively, with 14 bases between them. The CDR3 region is CASSSNDGQYNEQFF. The CDR3 DNA sequence: TGTGCCAGCAGTTCAAACGACGGACAGTACAATGAGCAGTTCTTC.

The chain uses TRBV2 and TRBJ2-7, with 10 bases identical to TRBD2. Germline V CDR1 and CDR2: SNHLY, FYNNEI. V trimming: 8 bases; J trimming: 2 bases; junction bases outside the gene matches: 9. The CDR3 sequence is 15 residues long. The chain's CDR3 is CASQRASGGPYEQYF. Here the CDR3 DNA reads TGTGCCAGCCAGAGAGCTAGCGGGGGACCCTACGAGCAGTACTTC.

The V call is TRBV2, the J call TRBJ1-1; tentative D call: TRBD1 (6 bases). This CDR3 spans 15 amino acids. Trimming stripped 3 bases from V and 4 bases from J, with 15 bases between. The germline V gene has CDR1 SNHLY and CDR2 FYNNEI. Here the CDR3 reads CASSEGGGWGTEAFF. CDR3 sequence (DNA): TGTGCCAGCAGTGAGGGAGGGGGATGGGGCACTGAAGCTTTCTTT. Combining the CDR3 with reference TRBV2 and TRBJ1-1 gives the whole variable domain EPEVTQTPSHQVTQMGQEVILRCVPISNHLYFYWYRQILGQKVEFLVSFYNNEISEKSEIFDDQFSVERPDGSNFTLKIRSTKLEDSAMYFCASSEGGGWGTEAFFGQGTRLTVV.